A single sample gave rise to the 12 T cell receptor beta chains below, sequenced in a study of blood T cell repertoires in COVID-19. Repertoires were generated with immunoSEQ multiplex PCR, while TCRdb's copy carries only in-frame clones and drops some. This table holds 360,000 or so clones, roughly four fifths found once. Sequenced input: PBMCs or T cells enriched from blood (not recorded which). The receptors were gathered from a woman in her 50s who had recovered from COVID-19.

The rearrangement joins TRBV4-2 to TRBJ1-3, with D possibly TRBD1 on 5 matching bases. Trimming removed 1 base at V and 2 bases at J, with 6 bases between. The CDR3 spans 14 residues. Germline V gene lookup returns CDR1 LGHNA and CDR2 YNFKEQ. CDR3 nucleotide sequence: TGTGCCAGCAGCCAAGCGGGGGCTGGAAACACCATATATTTT. Translation: CASSQAGAGNTIYF.

The chain uses TRBV15 and TRBJ1-1; 8 bases fit TRBD1. Trimming at V came to 1 base and at J to 3 bases, leaving 4 bases not matched to a gene. Germline CDR1 reads LNHNV; CDR2 reads YYDKDF (reference sequence). The CDR3 spans 15 residues. This CDR3 is CATSRGDRWDTEAFF. The CDR3, as DNA: TGTGCCACCAGCAGAGGGGACAGGTGGGACACTGAAGCTTTCTTT.

This clone was detected only once. This sequence joins TRBV5-1 and TRBJ2-1; TRBD2 agrees at 15 bases. The germline V gene has CDR1 SGHRS and CDR2 YFSETQ. This CDR3 comprises 18 residues. Trimming took 2 bases from V and 4 from J; bases not matched to a gene: 7. The CDR3, as DNA: TGCGCCAGCAGCTTCACCGGACTAGCGGGAGGGCCGTACAATGAGCAGTTCTTC. Its protein product is CASSFTGLAGGPYNEQFF.

The rearrangement links TRBV3-1 (or the pseudogene TRBV3-2) to TRBJ1-1; no reliable D call. V was trimmed by 1 base and J by 0 bases, leaving 9 bases between them. The CDR3 sequence is 15 residues long. The germline V gene encodes CDR1 LGHDT and CDR2 YNNKEL (reference sequence). CDR3 in DNA: TGTGCCAGCAGCCAAGTTGCGGGCCTGAACACTGAAGCTTTCTTT. It codes for CASSQVAGLNTEAFF.

This clone was counted once. The rearrangement joins TRBV11-2 to TRBJ1-6, with D unclear. There are 13 residues in the CDR3. V was pared by 0 bases and J by 12 bases, with 9 bases between. Germline CDR1 SGHAT, CDR2 FQNNGV. This chain's CDR3 is CASSLDRLRPLHF. The CDR3 DNA sequence: TGTGCCAGCAGCTTAGACAGACTGAGACCCCTCCACTTT.

The rearrangement links TRBV19 to TRBJ2-2; 15 nucleotides match TRBD2. Germline loops: CDR1 LNHDA, CDR2 SQIVND (reference sequence). The CDR3 loop spans 17 amino acids. V gave up 4 bases and J gave up 0 bases; unmatched junction bases: 0. CDR3 nucleotide sequence: TGTGCCAGTAGTAGGACTAGCGGGGGGGCGAACACCGGGGAGCTGTTTTTT. Translating gives CASSRTSGGANTGELFF.

This clone occurred a few times. The junction departs from the called germline gene at one end, perhaps through a read error. J is TRBJ1-2 and V is TRBV3-1 (or the pseudogene TRBV3-2); the match to TRBD1 covers 7 bases. Germline V gene data show CDR1 as LGHDT and CDR2 as YNNKEL (reference sequence). CDR3 length: 12 amino acids. The CDR3 here is CASSQVEGAVAF. DNA for the CDR3: TGTGCCAGCAGCCAAGTAGAGGGGGCAGTGGCCTTC.

Only one count was recorded for this clone. This chain links TRBV11-2 with TRBJ2-5; 8 bases match TRBD2. The CDR3 runs to 16 residues. CDR1 is SGHAT and CDR2 is FQNNGV in the germline V gene. The V gene end was trimmed by 5 bases and the J gene end by 5 bases; junction bases not matched to a gene: 13. The CDR3 DNA is TGTGCCAGCAGCCCCAGGACTAGCCGGAGTAGGGAGACCCAGTACTTC. This encodes CASSPRTSRSRETQYF.

The CDR3 DNA follows: TGTGCCAGCAGCTCGGGAACCCTTAGCACAGATACGCAGTATTTT. It specifies CASSSGTLSTDTQYF. This chain uses TRBV7-3 with TRBJ2-3; D may be TRBD2 (5 bases). CDR1 is SGHTA and CDR2 is FQGTGA in the germline V gene. The CDR3 runs to 15 residues. Trimming left V 4 bases short and J 0 bases short, with 11 bases between.

This chain uses TRBV4-3 with TRBJ1-4; 8 bases line up with TRBD1. Germline V lookup: CDR1 LGHNA, CDR2 YSLEER. V lost 0 bases to trimming and J lost 6 bases; unmatched junction nucleotides: 6. The CDR3 totals 16 residues. The CDR3 is CASSQDWRQGYEKLFF. Written as DNA, the CDR3 is TGCGCCAGCAGCCAAGATTGGCGACAGGGGTATGAAAAACTGTTTTTT.

This clone was counted a few times. This chain connects TRBV5-1 to TRBJ2-2; TRBD1 is a possible D gene (6 bases). Trimming stripped 3 bases from V and 1 base from J, with 10 bases between. CDR1 is SGHRS, CDR2 YFSETQ, per germline. The CDR3 loop spans 15 amino acids. For the CDR3, the DNA is TGCGCCAGCAGCTATGGGGGCGGGAACACCGGGGAGCTGTTTTTT. This translates into CASSYGGGNTGELFF.

The genes are TRBV7-9 and TRBJ1-5, with 7 bases aligning to TRBD1. This CDR3 has 16 amino acids. Unmatched junction bases numbered 6, after V lost 1 base and J lost 3 bases. From germline, CDR1 is SEHNR and CDR2 FQNEAQ (reference sequence). The CDR3 loop reads CASSLGDRDNNQPQHF. The DNA for the CDR3 is TGTGCCAGCAGCTTAGGAGACAGGGACAACAATCAGCCCCAGCATTTT. Full variable domain (remainder filled in from reference TRBV7-9 and TRBJ1-5): DTGVSQNPRHKITKRGQNVTFRCDPISEHNRLYWYRQTLGQGPEFLTYFQNEAQLEKSRLLSDRFSAERPKGSFSTLEIQRTEQGDSAMYLCASSLGDRDNNQPQHFGDGTRLSIL.